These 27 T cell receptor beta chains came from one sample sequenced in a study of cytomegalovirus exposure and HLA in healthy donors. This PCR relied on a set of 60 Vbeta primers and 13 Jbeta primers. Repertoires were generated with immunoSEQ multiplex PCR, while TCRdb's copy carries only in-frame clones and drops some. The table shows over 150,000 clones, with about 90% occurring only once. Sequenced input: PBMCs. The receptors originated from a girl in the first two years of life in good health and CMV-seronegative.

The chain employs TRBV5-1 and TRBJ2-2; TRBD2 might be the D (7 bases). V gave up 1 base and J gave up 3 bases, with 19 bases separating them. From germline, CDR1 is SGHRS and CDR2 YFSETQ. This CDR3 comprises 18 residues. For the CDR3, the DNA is TGCGCCAGCAGCTTGTGGCGGGGGCGCCTCCCGGACACCGGGGAGCTGTTTTTT. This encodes CASSLWRGRLPDTGELFF.

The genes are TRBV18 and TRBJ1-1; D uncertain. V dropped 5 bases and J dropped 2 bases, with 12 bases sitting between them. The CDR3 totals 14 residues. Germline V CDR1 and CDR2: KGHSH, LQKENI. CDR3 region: CASSAYSFNTEAFF. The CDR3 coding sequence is TGTGCCAGCTCAGCCTATTCATTCAACACTGAAGCTTTCTTT.

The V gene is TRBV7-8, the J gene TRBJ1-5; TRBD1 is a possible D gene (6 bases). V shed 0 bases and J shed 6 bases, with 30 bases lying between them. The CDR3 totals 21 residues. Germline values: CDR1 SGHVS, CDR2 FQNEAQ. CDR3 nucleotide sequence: TGTGCCAGCAGCTTAGCGGGTGGTTCATTCAGGGGAAAATTAGTCGGTCAGCCCCAGCATTTT. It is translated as CASSLAGGSFRGKLVGQPQHF. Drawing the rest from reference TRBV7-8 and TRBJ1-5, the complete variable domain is GAGVSQSPRYKVAKRGQDVALRCDPISGHVSLFWYQQALGQGPEFLTYFQNEAQLDKSGLPSDRFFAERPEGSVSTLKIQRTQQEDSAVYLCASSLAGGSFRGKLVGQPQHFGDGTRLSIL.

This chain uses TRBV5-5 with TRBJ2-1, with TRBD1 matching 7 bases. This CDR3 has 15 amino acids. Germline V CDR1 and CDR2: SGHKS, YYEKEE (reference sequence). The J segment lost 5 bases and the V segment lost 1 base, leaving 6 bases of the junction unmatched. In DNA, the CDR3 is TGTGCCAGCAGCTTGTTCCCGGGACAGCACAATGAGCAGTTCTTC. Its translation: CASSLFPGQHNEQFF. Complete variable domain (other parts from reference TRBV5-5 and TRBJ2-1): DAGVTQSPTHLIKTRGQQVTLRCSPISGHKSVSWYQQVLGQGPQFIFQYYEKEERGRGNFPDRFSARQFPNYSSELNVNALLLGDSALYLCASSLFPGQHNEQFFGPGTRLTVL.

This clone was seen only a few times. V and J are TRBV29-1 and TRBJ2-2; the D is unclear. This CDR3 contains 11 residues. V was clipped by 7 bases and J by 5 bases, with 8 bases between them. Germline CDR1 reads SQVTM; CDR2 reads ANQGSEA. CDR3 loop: CSGAQTGELFF. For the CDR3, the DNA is TGCAGCGGTGCCCAGACCGGGGAGCTGTTTTTT.

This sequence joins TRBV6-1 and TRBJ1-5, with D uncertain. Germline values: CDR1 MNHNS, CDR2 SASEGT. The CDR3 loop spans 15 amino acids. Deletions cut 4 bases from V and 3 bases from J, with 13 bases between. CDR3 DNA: TGTGCCAGCAGTGCGTCTGGGCCGGCCAATCAGCCCCAGCATTTT. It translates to CASSASGPANQPQHF.

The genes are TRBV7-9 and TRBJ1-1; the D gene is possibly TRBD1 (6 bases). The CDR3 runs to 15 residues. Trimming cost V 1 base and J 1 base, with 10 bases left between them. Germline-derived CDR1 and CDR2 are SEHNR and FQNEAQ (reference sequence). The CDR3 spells CASSLEGDPNTEAFF. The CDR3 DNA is TGTGCCAGCAGCTTAGAGGGGGACCCGAACACTGAAGCTTTCTTT.

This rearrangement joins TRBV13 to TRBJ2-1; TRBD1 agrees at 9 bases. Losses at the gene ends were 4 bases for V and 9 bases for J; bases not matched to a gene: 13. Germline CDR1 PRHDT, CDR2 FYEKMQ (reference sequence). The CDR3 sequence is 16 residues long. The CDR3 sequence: CASSSSTGTGIVEQFF. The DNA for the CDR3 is TGTGCCAGCAGCTCATCAACCGGGACAGGGATTGTTGAGCAGTTCTTC.

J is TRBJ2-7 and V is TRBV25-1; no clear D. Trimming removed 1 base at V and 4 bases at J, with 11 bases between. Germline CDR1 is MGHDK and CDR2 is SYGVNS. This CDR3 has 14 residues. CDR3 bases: TGTGCCAGCAGTGAATTGGTTCCGGGTTACGAGCAGTACTTC. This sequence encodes CASSELVPGYEQYF.

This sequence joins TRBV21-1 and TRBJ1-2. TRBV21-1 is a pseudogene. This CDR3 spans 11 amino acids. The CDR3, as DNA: TGTGCCAGCAGCAAACCGGGTGGCTACACCTTC. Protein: CASSKPGGYTF.

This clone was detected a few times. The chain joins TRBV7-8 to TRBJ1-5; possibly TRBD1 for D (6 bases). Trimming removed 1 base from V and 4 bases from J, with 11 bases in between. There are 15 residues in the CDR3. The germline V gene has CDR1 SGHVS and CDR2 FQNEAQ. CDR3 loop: CASSLDSGENQPQHF. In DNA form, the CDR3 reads TGTGCCAGCAGCTTAGACTCAGGGGAGAATCAGCCCCAGCATTTT.

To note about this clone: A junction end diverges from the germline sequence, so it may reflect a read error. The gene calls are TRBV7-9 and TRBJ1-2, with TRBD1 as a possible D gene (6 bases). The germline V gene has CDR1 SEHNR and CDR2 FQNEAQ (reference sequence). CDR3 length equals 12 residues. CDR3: CSSSSGAYGYTF. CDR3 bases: TGTTCCAGCAGCTCAGGGGCATATGGCTACACCTTC.

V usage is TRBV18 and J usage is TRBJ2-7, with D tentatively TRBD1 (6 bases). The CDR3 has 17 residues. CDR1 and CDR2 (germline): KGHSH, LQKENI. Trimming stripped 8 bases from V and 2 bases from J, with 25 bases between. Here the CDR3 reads CASTDWTENYVTYEQYF. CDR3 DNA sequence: TGTGCCAGCACAGATTGGACAGAGAATTACGTAACCTACGAGCAGTACTTC.

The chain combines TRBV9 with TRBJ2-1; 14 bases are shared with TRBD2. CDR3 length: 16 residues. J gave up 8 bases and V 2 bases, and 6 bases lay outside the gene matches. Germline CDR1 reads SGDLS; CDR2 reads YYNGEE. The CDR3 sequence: CASSVRLAGGVDEQFF. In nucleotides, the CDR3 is TGTGCCAGCAGCGTTAGACTAGCGGGAGGGGTAGATGAGCAGTTCTTC. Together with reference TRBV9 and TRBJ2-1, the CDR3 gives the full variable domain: DSGVTQTPKHLITATGQRVTLRCSPRSGDLSVYWYQQSLDQGLQFLIQYYNGEERAKGNILERFSAQQFPDLHSELNLSSLELGDSALYFCASSVRLAGGVDEQFFGPGTRLTVL.

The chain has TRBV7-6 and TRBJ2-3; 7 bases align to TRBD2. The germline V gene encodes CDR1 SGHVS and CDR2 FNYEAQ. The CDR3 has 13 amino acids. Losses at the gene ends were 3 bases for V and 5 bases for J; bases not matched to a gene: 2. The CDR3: CASSLTSRDTQYF. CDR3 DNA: TGTGCCAGCAGCTTGACTAGCCGAGATACGCAGTATTTT.

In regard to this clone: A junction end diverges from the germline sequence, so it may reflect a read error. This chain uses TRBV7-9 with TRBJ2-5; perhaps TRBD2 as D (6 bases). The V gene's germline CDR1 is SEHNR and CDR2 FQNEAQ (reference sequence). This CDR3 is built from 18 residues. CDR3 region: CASTLFTWTTQYQETQYF. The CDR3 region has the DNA TGTGCCAGCACCTTATTCACCTGGACTACACAGTACCAAGAGACCCAGTACTTC.

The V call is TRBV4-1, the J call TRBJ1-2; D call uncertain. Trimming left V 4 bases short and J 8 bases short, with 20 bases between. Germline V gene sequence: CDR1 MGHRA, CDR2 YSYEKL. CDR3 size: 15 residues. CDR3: CASSRDPGGLEGYTF. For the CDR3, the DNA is TGCGCCAGCAGCCGCGACCCGGGAGGGTTGGAAGGCTACACCTTC.

This CDR3 is CASSPSDKSEQYF. CDR3 in DNA: TGTGCCAGCAGCCCATCCGACAAAAGCGAGCAGTACTTC. The V call is TRBV11-2, the J call TRBJ2-7; D gene uncertain. V shed 5 bases and J shed 6 bases, with 14 bases lying between them. Germline V gene lookup returns CDR1 SGHAT and CDR2 FQNNGV. The CDR3 contains 13 residues.

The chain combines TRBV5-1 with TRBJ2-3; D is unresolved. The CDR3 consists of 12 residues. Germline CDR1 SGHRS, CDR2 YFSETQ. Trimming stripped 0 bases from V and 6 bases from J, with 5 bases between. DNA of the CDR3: TGCGCCAGCAGCTTGGGTGCGGATACGCAGTATTTT. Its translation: CASSLGADTQYF. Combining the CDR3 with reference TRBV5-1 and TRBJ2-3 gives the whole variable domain KAGVTQTPRYLIKTRGQQVTLSCSPISGHRSVSWYQQTPGQGLQFLFEYFSETQRNKGNFPGRFSGRQFSNSRSEMNVSTLELGDSALYLCASSLGADTQYFGPGTRLTVL.

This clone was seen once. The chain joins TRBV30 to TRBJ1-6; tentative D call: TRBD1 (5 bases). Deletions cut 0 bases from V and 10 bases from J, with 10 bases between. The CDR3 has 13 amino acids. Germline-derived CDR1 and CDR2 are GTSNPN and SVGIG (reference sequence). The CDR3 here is CAWSVRGDSPLHF. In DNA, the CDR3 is TGTGCCTGGAGTGTACGCGGGGACTCACCCCTCCACTTT. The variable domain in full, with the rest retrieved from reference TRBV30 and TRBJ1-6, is SQTIHQWPATLVQPVGSPLSLECTVEGTSNPNLYWYRQAAGRGLQLLFYSVGIGQISSEVPQNLSASRPQDRQFILSSKKLLLSDSGFYLCAWSVRGDSPLHFGNGTRLTVT.

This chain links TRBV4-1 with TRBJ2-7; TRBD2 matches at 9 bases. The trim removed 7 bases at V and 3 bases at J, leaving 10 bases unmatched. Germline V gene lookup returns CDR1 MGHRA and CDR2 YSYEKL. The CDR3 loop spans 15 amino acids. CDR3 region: CASTKSGGFFYEQYF. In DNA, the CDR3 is TGCGCCAGCACCAAAAGCGGGGGGTTTTTCTACGAGCAGTACTTC.

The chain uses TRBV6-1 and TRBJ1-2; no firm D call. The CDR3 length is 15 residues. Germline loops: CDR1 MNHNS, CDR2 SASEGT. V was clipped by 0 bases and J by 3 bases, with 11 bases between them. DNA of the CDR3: TGTGCCAGCAGTGAAGCCCAAGGGAGTCACTATGGCTACACCTTC. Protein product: CASSEAQGSHYGYTF.

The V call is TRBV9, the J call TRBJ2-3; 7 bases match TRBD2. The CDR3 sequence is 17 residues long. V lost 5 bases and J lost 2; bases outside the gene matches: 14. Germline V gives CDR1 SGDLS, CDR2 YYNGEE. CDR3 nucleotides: TGTGCCAGCAGTGGACCCCAAGCGGGAACCGTCACAGATACGCAGTATTTT. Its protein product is CASSGPQAGTVTDTQYF.

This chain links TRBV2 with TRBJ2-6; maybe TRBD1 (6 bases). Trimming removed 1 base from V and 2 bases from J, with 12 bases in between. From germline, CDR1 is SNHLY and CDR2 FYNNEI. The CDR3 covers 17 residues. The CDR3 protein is CASSEGFSGAGANVLTF. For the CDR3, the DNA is TGTGCCAGCAGTGAAGGATTCTCAGGGGCTGGGGCCAACGTCCTGACTTTC.

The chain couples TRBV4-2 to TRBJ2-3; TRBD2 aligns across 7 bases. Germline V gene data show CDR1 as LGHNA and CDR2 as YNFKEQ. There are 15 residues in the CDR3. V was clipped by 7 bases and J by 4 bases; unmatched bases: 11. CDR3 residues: CASTGVAGVSDTQYF. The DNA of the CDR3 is TGTGCCAGCACCGGGGTCGCGGGAGTTTCAGATACGCAGTATTTT.

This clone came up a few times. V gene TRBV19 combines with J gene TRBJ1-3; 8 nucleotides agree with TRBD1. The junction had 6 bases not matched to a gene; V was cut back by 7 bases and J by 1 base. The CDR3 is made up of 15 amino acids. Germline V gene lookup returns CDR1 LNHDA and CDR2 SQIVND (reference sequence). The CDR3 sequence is CASTAGTGSGNTIYF. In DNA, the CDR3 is TGTGCCAGTACCGCCGGGACAGGATCTGGAAACACCATATATTTT.

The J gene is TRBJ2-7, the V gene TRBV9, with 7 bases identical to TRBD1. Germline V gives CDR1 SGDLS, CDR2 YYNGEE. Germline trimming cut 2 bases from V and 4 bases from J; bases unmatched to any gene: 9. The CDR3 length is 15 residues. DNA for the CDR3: TGTGCCAGCAGCGTCGCCTATGGGGGACAGTACGAGCAGTACTTC. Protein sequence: CASSVAYGGQYEQYF.